This T cell receptor (beta chain) was retrieved from a study of Ad26.COV2.S vaccination and SARS-CoV-2 variants (dated by TCRdb to the early 2020s). For the wider study: Vaccine-arm donors came from COV1001, a multicentre, randomized, double-blind, placebo-controlled phase I-IIa trial of Ad26.COV2.S in healthy adults. Ad26.COV2.S was administered intramuscularly at 5 x 10^10 or 1 x 10^11 viral particles, either as a single shot or as two shots given 56 days apart. TCRbeta repertoire sequencing served as the tool for gauging how specific and how broad the SARS-CoV-2-reactive T cell receptors were following Ad26.COV2.S vaccination. The TCR-sequenced set comprised approximately 32 samples: around 20 Ad26.COV2.S vaccine recipients, 5 placebo recipients and 8 SARS-CoV-2 convalescent individuals. Trial participants were randomized into five groups of five: low-dose or high-dose Ad26.COV2.S given once or twice, or placebo on both occasions. Throughout the experiments and outcome assessment, investigators stayed blinded to trial group allocation.

Per the germline V gene, ENHRY is the CDR1 and SYGVKD is the CDR2. Deletion took 2 bases off V and 0 bases off J, with a span of 10 bases between the germline ends. The CDR3 spans 15 residues, from the cysteine through the phenylalanine. CDR3 DNA only is kept here, 45 bases in frame from base 1. Findings and caveats that apply to the study as a whole: After vaccination, spike-specific CD8+ and CD4+ T cell responses were reported to show substantial breadth. The authors noted that the TCR breadth and depth analyses may have underestimated total T cell responses. Higher spike-specific TCR breadth was observed in Ad26.COV2.S recipients than in placebo recipients (P = 0.0014). Vaccine and placebo recipients had comparable non-spike TCR breadth, which fits with the vaccine containing only spike. Comparing responses between vaccine doses or regimens was not something the study was powered to do.

The immunoSEQ Assay was used to sequence TCRbeta CDR3 regions. After extraction, genomic DNA underwent amplification by bias-controlled multiplex PCR, followed by high-throughput sequencing. As for how the authors treated the data: To quantify the absolute abundance of every unique TCRbeta CDR3 region, sequences were collapsed and filtered. Usable DNA was measured by amplifying reference genes present in all nucleated cells, and TCRbeta template counts were normalized to that usable DNA to estimate T cell fraction. Repertoire TCRs were annotated as SARS-CoV-2-specific by exact matching of V gene, CDR3 amino acid sequence and J gene to a known reactive TCR set. The reference SARS-CoV-2 TCR set was derived from MIRA and filtered for enrichment in COVID-19-positive ImmuneCODE repertoires, a step that removed public or cross-reactive TCRs. Using the MIRA antigens, annotated TCRs were further analysed by specific ORF or by position within an ORF. Breadth was defined as annotated unique rearrangements over total unique productive rearrangements; depth was the summed frequency of those rearrangements. TCR breadth was compared between groups using two-sided Wilcoxon rank-sum tests. Drawn from immuneACCESS, this table holds only the in-frame rearrangements with V and J called that TCRdb kept. Clones are partly lost; checked studies trace under half to an unresolved V gene and leave the rest unexplained. V and J calls and clone size follow that table, whereas D and trimming were derived from the DNA. The sample has about 350,000 clones on record, 75% to 90% of them singletons. The leading ten clones occupy approximately 12% of the sample.

As to this clone: It has no known antigen specificity. Qualities for individual bases were not recorded, and no much larger clone is one base off.

The treatment or condition label, as the study defines it: about 20 received Ad26.COV2.S at low or high dose, single or two shots; several received placebo; per-sample allocation not given. For vaccine and placebo recipients, repertoires were sequenced using samples collected on day 63 after the first injection. Between 29 July and 7 August 2020, Cohort 1b enrolled fewer than 30 adults aged 18-55 years at one site in Boston, USA. Ad26.COV2.S was a replication-incompetent adenovirus type 26 vector that expressed a prefusion-stabilized SARS-CoV-2 spike protein derived from the original Wuhan strain.

The receptor chain draws on TRBV10-3 and TRBJ1-1, with TRBD1 perhaps the D gene, on 5 matching bases. Sequenced here: peripheral blood, sampled in a trial of Ad26.COV2.S vaccine versus placebo. The receptor's source is a person aged 18-65 years who received the Ad26.COV2.S COVID-19 vaccine or a placebo. The CDR3 in this case is CAISEAGFMNTEAFF. The DNA is as follows: TGTGCCATCAGTGAGGCAGGGTTCATGAACACTGAAGCTTTCTTT.